This section outlines one TCR beta chain sequence together with its context. Its antigen remains undetermined. No base quality information exists; no much larger clone differs at one position. These data originate in a study of regulatory T cells in long-lasting Graves disease (dated by TCRdb to the early 2020s). Study-wide context: In the newly diagnosed Graves' disease group, patients had been taking antithyroid drugs for less than 3 months. The study took place in China and was registered as a clinical trial. A total of approximately 35 samples underwent TCR sequencing: approximately 13 from persistent and roughly 20 from newly diagnosed Graves' disease patients. Patients with persistent Graves' disease were compared with patients with newly diagnosed Graves' disease using TCR sequencing and RNA sequencing of peripheral blood.

Results and caveats for the whole study, not just this receptor: The authors acknowledged the small sample size as a limitation that may reduce accuracy. Because the primary lesion, thyroid tissue, could not be accessed, the study looked at peripheral blood alone. Only the TCR beta chain was sequenced and analyzed. Persistent Graves' disease patients showed lower TCR Shannon entropy and fewer highly expanded clones than newly diagnosed patients, suggesting clonal expansion. A larger number of public clonotypes was shared among persistent patients (more than 2,500) than among newly diagnosed patients (roughly 970).

The label giving this sample's time point can be read as: newly diagnosed GD, antithyroid drugs for less than 3 months. For both TCR sequencing and RNA sequencing, RNA was extracted from PBMCs using TRIzol. The diagnosis of Graves' disease was made according to American Thyroid Association guidelines. Patients were recruited from an endocrinology department in Xi'an, China. Each patient gave 7.5 to 10 milliliters of peripheral blood, collected in an EDTA anticoagulant tube. PBMCs were isolated by Ficoll Paque Plus density gradient separation without further T cell sorting. An Agilent 2100 Bioanalyzer and agarose gel were used to check RNA quality, and a NanoDrop 2000 was used to measure RNA concentration. The library came from multiplex PCR. TCRdb records Illumina HiSeq 4000 as the sequencer. To build TCR beta libraries, CDR3 regions were amplified by Arm-PCR using iRepertoire HTBI primers. Gel purification was performed on PCR products prior to sequencing. The authors' pipeline ran thus. Gene usage analysis of CDR3 amino acid clonotypes relied on the approximately 62 TRBV and 15 or so TRBJ segments identified across samples. COPE and FqMerger were used to merge filtered high-quality paired reads into contigs. Contigs were aligned with BLAST to IMGT TRBV, TRBD and TRBJ reference genes, and CDR3 was defined per IMGT. Clonotypes above 0.1% frequency were classified as highly expanded clones. Repertoire diversity was measured by Shannon entropy, and V-J evenness by the Gini coefficient. A clonotype was considered public if more than one individual shared it. TCRdb reprocessed the public reads (quality trimming at Q25 with fastp, clone calling with MiXCR) and kept in-frame beta chains. CDR3 protein sequences are deduplicated, and each keeps its most common genes and DNA. The V and J calls follow TCRdb's processing rather than the paper's. In all, the sample holds more than 450,000 distinct CDR3 sequences, and around 16% of those were seen once. Of the sample, 10% to 15% falls within the top ten clones.

These data were also reused for a study on T cells in Graves' hyperthyroidism and ophthalmopathy. As the second study states: Stable Graves' hyperthyroidism was defined as no progression to ophthalmopathy during 18 months of follow-up. The hyperthyroidism patients were between 18 and 65 years old and newly diagnosed, with a disease duration of less than 2 months. Exclusion was applied to patients with uncontrolled infections, other autoimmune diseases, pregnancy or lactation. Diagnoses were established on the basis of clinical symptoms, serum thyroxine and TRAb, thyroid ultrasound, and orbital computed tomography. For the first round of RT-PCR on the TCR CDR3, the HTBI primer set was used together with the Qiagen OneStep RT-PCR kit. Blood samples also contained most of the expanded thyroid clonotypes (frequency above 0.001), which suggests that blood repertoires may reflect thyroid immune responses. A 13 V-J signature model separated ophthalmopathy from stable hyperthyroidism, with about 88% sensitivity and roughly 82% specificity in cross-validation and 80%/75% in testing. In validation, the model predicted progression to ophthalmopathy a median of around 6.5 months before onset, with about 70% sensitivity and roughly 79% specificity. TCR V-J signatures able to tell the groups apart were searched for in a discovery cohort of 95 to 100 patients, of whom more than 40 had Graves' ophthalmopathy and 57 had stable Graves' hyperthyroidism. An independent validation cohort of fewer than 20 hyperthyroidism patients and approximately 15 patients who later progressed to ophthalmopathy tested prospective prediction of ophthalmopathy. The roughly 99 discovery patients were divided at random into training and test sets in a 7:3 ratio. Thyroid tissue and blood T-cell repertoires from six or seven Graves' hyperthyroidism patients were also compared in the study. After blood sampling, hyperthyroidism patients were treated with methimazole at a starting dose of 30 mg daily, and ophthalmopathy patients were treated with high-dose intravenous methylprednisolone. Libraries were constructed in a second round of multiplex PCR, after which size selection and purification were carried out. Paired-end sequencing of the libraries was performed with 100 bp reads on an Illumina HiSeq2000. Raw data were processed with SOAPnuke, discarding reads with adapters, uncalled bases, mean Phred below 15, or no exact constant-primer or identifier match. COPE v1.2.5 was used to merge high-quality paired reads, and clonotypes were defined as unique nucleotide sequences. MiTCR v1.1 was used to align clonotypes to the IMGT TRBV, TRBD and TRBJ reference segments. Analysis was restricted to V-J combinations with a frequency above 0.0001, which covered 99.2% of repertoires. The TCS score was defined as the ratio of F50 (clonal expansion) to E x V (chaos), calculated using BLOSUM62-based TCRdist between CDR3 peptides within each V-J. Welch's t-statistics and random forest reduced around 510 V-J features to 10 to 15, which were used in a naive Bayes classifier (R e1071). Sample size was not statistically predetermined, and blinding of investigators to group allocation was not performed. TCR Vbeta CDR3 sequencing of 120 to 150 peripheral blood samples (over 40 ophthalmopathy, 75 hyperthyroidism and approximately 17 progressor patients) is reported in the paper.

The sequence was collected from a man in his forties with Graves disease. Donor details come from another sample of the same person, matched by shared clones. Sequenced material: peripheral blood mononuclear cells (PBMCs), taken at new diagnosis, from a patient treated with antithyroid drugs.

The CDR3 in this case is CSASGLAGTNEQFF. The DNA sequence is TGCAGTGCCTCGGGACTAGCGGGGACCAATGAGCAGTTCTTC. The V and J genes are TRBV20-1 and TRBJ2-1; TRBD2 agrees with 13 junctional bases. The CDR3, from cysteine to phenylalanine, totals 14 residues. Only the CDR3 portion is preserved as DNA: 42 bases, with reading frame beginning at the first base. Compared with germline, V lacks 6 bases and J lacks 6 bases; bases without a gene match: 5. According to the germline V gene (reference sequence), CDR1 reads DFQATT and CDR2 reads SNEGSKA.